The 14 T cell receptor beta chains in this list originate from one sample, sequenced in a study of T cells in Graves' hyperthyroidism and ophthalmopathy. Amplified TCR beta CDR3 regions derived from RNA transcripts. During a first-round RT-PCR of the TCR CDR3, the HTBI primer set was used. A single record per CDR3 protein comes from TCRdb applying MiXCR to the multiplex PCR reads. In the table there are hundreds of thousands of distinct CDR3 sequences, around a quarter of which are singletons. Sequences were obtained from blood. These receptors were taken from a man aged 40-49 years with Graves' hyperthyroidism that later progressed to Graves' ophthalmopathy.

As DNA, the CDR3 is TGTGCCAGCAGATCCGCAGGTGCAACCTACGAGCAGTACTTC. Residues: CASRSAGATYEQYF. This sequence joins TRBV28 and TRBJ2-7; no definite D call. V was pared by 6 bases and J by 2 bases, with 14 bases between. The CDR3 is 14 residues long. The V gene's germline CDR1 is MDHEN and CDR2 SYDVKM.

This clonotype was counted many times. This chain joins TRBV20-1 and TRBJ2-2; 10 bases fit TRBD2. CDR1 and CDR2 (germline): DFQATT, SNEGSKA (reference sequence). This CDR3 is 15 amino acids long. V shed 1 base and J 7 bases; nucleotides not matched to a gene: 6. The CDR3 nucleotides read TGCAGTGCTAGAGCGCTAGCGGGAGTTAACGGGGAGCTGTTTTTT. Its translation is CSARALAGVNGELFF.

This clonotype was counted many times. The chain couples TRBV28 to TRBJ1-3; D call uncertain. The CDR3 covers 13 residues. V was cut by 3 bases and J by 3 bases, with 6 bases left in between. Per germline, CDR1 MDHEN and CDR2 SYDVKM. This CDR3 is CASSFHGGNTIYF. CDR3 DNA sequence: TGTGCCAGCAGTTTTCATGGTGGAAACACCATATATTTT.

The chain uses TRBV12-3 or TRBV12-4 and TRBJ1-3; no firm D call. The CDR3 length is 13 residues. Trimming left V 3 bases short and J 4 bases short, with 7 bases between. This CDR3 is CASSFMGGNTIYF. In nucleotides, the CDR3 is TGTGCCAGCAGTTTTATGGGGGGAAACACCATATATTTT.

This clonotype was seen many times. The genes are TRBV12-3 or TRBV12-4 and TRBJ2-5; D uncertain. Trimming took 2 bases from V and 2 from J, leaving 18 bases between them. CDR3 length: 17 residues. The CDR3 sequence is CASSLFAGGHPQETQYF. The CDR3 region has the DNA TGTGCCAGCAGTTTATTCGCCGGTGGTCACCCACAAGAGACCCAGTACTTC.

This clonotype was recorded at least ten times. V is TRBV29-1 and J is TRBJ1-2; D call uncertain. Germline V gene sequence: CDR1 SQVTM, CDR2 ANQGSEA. CDR3 size: 10 residues. Trimming removed 7 bases from V and 6 bases from J, with 9 bases in between. The CDR3 DNA sequence: TGCAGCGCTCTCCAGGATGGCTACACCTTC. This encodes CSALQDGYTF.

This clonotype was counted many times. The chain combines TRBV12-5 with TRBJ2-4; D is uncertain. V lost 5 bases to trimming and J lost 5 bases, with 4 bases between them. The CDR3 spans 11 residues. Germline V lookup: CDR1 LGHNT, CDR2 FRNRAP. This CDR3 reads CASGQENIQYF. For the CDR3, the DNA is TGTGCTAGTGGTCAGGAAAACATTCAGTACTTC.

V and J are TRBV12-3 or TRBV12-4 and TRBJ1-1, with D uncertain. This CDR3 spans 15 amino acids. V was shortened by 5 bases and J by 0 bases, with 13 bases between the two germline ends. The CDR3 protein is CASSRRAVMNTEAFF. The CDR3 DNA follows: TGTGCCAGCAGTCGGCGGGCGGTAATGAACACTGAAGCTTTCTTT.

This clonotype was seen ten or more times. This chain links TRBV25-1 with TRBJ1-5; D gene unclear. V gave up 1 base and J gave up 1 base, with 20 bases separating them. In germline, CDR1 is MGHDK, CDR2 SYGVNS. There are 19 residues in the CDR3. The chain's CDR3 is CASSELPSRVVWSNQPQHF. DNA for the CDR3: TGTGCCAGCAGTGAATTACCGTCGAGGGTGGTTTGGAGCAATCAGCCCCAGCATTTT.

The J gene is TRBJ1-2, the V gene TRBV15; 12 nucleotides match TRBD1. The CDR3 covers 18 residues. Germline trimming cut 0 bases from V and 5 bases from J; bases unmatched to any gene: 10. Germline values: CDR1 LNHNV, CDR2 YYDKDF (reference sequence). The chain's CDR3 is CATSRDWPGQGAGYGYTF. The CDR3 DNA follows: TGTGCCACCAGCAGAGATTGGCCGGGACAGGGGGCCGGGTATGGCTACACCTTC.

V gene TRBV7-9 combines with J gene TRBJ1-5, with D perhaps matching TRBD1 (6 bases). This CDR3 region has 14 residues. V was trimmed by 3 bases and J by 2 bases, leaving 8 bases between them. Germline V gene data show CDR1 as SEHNR and CDR2 as FQNEAQ (reference sequence). The DNA of the CDR3 is TGTGCCAGCAGCTTGGACAGCGGCAATCAGCCCCAGCATTTT. Translated, it gives CASSLDSGNQPQHF. The full variable domain, in which reference TRBV7-9 and TRBJ1-5 provide the parts outside the CDR3, is DTGVSQNPRHKITKRGQNVTFRCDPISEHNRLYWYRQTLGQGPEFLTYFQNEAQLEKSRLLSDRFSAERPKGSFSTLEIQRTEQGDSAMYLCASSLDSGNQPQHFGDGTRLSIL.

The chain has TRBV7-8 and TRBJ2-2; TRBD1 is a possible D gene (6 bases). Trimming removed 1 base at V and 1 base at J, with 10 bases between. CDR3 length: 16 residues. Germline V gives CDR1 SGHVS, CDR2 FQNEAQ. This chain's CDR3 is CASSLDGRGNTGELFF. CDR3 DNA sequence: TGTGCCAGCAGCTTAGATGGCAGGGGGAACACCGGGGAGCTGTTTTTT.

J is TRBJ2-7 and V is TRBV6-5, with a tentative D call TRBD1 (5 bases). Germline values: CDR1 MNHEY, CDR2 SVGAGI. Trimming left V 3 bases short and J 1 base short, with 19 bases between. This CDR3 comprises 17 residues. CDR3 in amino acids: CASSYLGWAGKSYEQYF. The DNA for the CDR3 is TGTGCCAGCAGTTATTTAGGTTGGGCAGGGAAATCCTACGAGCAGTACTTC.

This clonotype has at least ten counts. The CDR3 sequence: CASSYAGKAFF. The CDR3 nucleotides are TGTGCCAGCAGTTACGCAGGAAAAGCTTTCTTT. The J gene is TRBJ1-1, the V gene TRBV12-3 or TRBV12-4; no clear D. The CDR3 has 11 amino acids. V was trimmed by 4 bases and J by 9 bases, leaving 9 bases between them.